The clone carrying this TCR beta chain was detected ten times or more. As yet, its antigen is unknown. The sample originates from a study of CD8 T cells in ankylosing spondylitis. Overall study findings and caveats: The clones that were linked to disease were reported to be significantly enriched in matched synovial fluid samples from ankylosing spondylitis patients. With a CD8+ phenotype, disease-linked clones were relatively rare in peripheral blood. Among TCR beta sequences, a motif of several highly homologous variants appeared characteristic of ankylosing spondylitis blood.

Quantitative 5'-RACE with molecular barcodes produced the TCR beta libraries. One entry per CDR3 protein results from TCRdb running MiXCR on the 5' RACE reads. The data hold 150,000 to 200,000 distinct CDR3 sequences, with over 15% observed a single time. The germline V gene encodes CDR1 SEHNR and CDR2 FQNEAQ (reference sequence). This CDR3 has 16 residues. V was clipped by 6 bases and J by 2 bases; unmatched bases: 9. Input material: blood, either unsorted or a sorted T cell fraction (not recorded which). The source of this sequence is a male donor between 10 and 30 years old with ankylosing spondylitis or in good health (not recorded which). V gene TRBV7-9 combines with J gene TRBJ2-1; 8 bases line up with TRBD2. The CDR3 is CASSPVSGSPYNEQFF. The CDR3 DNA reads TGTGCCAGCAGTCCCGTAAGCGGGAGTCCCTACAATGAGCAGTTCTTC.